This T cell receptor beta chain was sequenced during a study of blood T cell repertoires in COVID-19. Study background: The United States, Italy and Spain were the sources of the acute and convalescent COVID-19 samples. T cells, B-cell-depleted T cells, or PBMCs supplied cDNA or gDNA.

As processed by the authors: Estimation of nucleated cell counts relied on the amplification of reference gene primers. Some clones are missing from TCRdb's copy, which holds only in-frame ones; the method was immunoSEQ multiplex PCR. V, J and clone size are taken as reported in that table, and D and trimming were inferred from the DNA itself. The table shows tens of thousands of clones, with about 82% occurring only once. This clone has just one count. Trimming took off 3 bases at V and 7 bases at J, with 7 bases between the two ends. The CDR3 spans 12 residues. Germline CDR1 is KGHSH and CDR2 is LQKENI.

The chain has TRBV18 and TRBJ2-1; D uncertain. The receptor comes from a woman older than 75 with acute or convalescent COVID-19. The specimen was peripheral blood. CDR3 protein: CASSPRSNEQFF. In nucleotides, the CDR3 is TGTGCCAGCTCACCGCGAAGTAATGAGCAGTTCTTC.